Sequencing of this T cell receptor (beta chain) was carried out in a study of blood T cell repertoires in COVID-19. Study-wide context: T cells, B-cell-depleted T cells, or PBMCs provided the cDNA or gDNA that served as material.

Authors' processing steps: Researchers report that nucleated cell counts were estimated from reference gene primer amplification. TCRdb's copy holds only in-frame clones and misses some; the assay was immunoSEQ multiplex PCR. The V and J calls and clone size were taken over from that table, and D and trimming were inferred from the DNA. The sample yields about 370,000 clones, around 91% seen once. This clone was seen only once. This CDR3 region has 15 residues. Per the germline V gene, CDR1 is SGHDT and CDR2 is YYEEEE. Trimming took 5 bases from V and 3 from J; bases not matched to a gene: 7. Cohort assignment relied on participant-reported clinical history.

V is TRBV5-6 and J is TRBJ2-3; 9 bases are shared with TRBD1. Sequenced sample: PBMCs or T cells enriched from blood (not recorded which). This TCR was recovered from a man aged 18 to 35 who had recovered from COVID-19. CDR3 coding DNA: TGTGCCAGCAGACAAACCGGGACAGGGACAGATACGCAGTATTTT. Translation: CASRQTGTGTDTQYF.